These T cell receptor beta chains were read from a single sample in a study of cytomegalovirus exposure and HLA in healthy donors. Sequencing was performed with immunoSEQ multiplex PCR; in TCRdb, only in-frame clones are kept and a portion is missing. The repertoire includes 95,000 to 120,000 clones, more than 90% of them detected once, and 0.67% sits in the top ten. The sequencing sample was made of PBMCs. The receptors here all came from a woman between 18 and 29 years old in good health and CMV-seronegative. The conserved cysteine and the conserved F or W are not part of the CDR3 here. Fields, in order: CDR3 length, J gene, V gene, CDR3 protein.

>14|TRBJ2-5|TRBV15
ATSRGSGGSQETQY
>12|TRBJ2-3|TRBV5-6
ASSLSPGADTQY
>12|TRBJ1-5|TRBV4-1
ASSQVPGNQPQH
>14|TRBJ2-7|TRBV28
ASRGAGGGELYEQY
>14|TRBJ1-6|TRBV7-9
ASSQGSGFYNSPLH
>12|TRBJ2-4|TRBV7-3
ASSSGQGRNIQY
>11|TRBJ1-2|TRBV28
ASRPTGVYGYT
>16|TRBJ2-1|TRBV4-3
ASSQDWLAETPKLEQF
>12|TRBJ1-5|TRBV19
ASSNRRGNQPQH
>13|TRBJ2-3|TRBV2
ASSAGPREGDTQY
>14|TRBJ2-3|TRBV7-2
ASSSETTGFTDTQY
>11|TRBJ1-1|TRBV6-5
ASSYSGAGGAF
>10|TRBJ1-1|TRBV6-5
ASSDLTGKAF
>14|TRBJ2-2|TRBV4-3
ASSRGLTPTTGELF
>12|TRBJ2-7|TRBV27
ASSQDRGHYEQY
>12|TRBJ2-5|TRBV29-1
SVSRQRGQETQY
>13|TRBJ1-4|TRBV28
ASSLQGAGREKLF
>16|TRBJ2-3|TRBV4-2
ASSQERDSLPSTDTQY
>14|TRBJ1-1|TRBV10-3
AIRENKGGLNTEAF
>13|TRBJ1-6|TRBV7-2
ASSLKGAPGSPLH
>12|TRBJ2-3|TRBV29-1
SVVVRGQADTQY
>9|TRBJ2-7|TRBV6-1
ASSQGDEQY
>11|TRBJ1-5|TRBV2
ASSGEGNQPQH
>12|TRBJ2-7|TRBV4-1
ASSRLQGPYEQY
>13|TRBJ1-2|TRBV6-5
ATSRTGGYNYGYT
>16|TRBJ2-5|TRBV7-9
ASRALDATSGGEETQY
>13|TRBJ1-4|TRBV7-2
ASSPNRGTNEKLF
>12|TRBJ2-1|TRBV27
ASSPTSGGNEQF
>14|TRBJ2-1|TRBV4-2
ASSQDLLRGGDEQF
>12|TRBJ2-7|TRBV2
ASLGLNLSYEQY
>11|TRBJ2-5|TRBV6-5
ASSYSNGGTQY
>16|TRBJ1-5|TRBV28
ASSLGWGGQGNGQPQH
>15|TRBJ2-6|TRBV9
ASSVGDWEAGANVLT
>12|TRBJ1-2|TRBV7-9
ASSLGWDSSSWT
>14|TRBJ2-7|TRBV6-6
ASSYSFGGTNYEQY
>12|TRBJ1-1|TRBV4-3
ASSQNLQGSEAF
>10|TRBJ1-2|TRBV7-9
ASSPTGYGYT
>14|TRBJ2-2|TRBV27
ASSLVQAANTGELF
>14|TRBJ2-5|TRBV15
ATSRLTTGRKETQY
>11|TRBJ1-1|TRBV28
ASKQQGNTEAF
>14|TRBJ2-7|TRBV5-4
ASSLVAGGPRAEQY
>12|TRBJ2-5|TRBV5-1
ASSSKGPEETQY
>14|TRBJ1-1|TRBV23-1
ASSQCGPGGNTEAF
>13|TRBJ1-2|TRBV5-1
ASSPWTGPNYGYT
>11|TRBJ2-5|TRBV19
ASSGSGGETQY